This is a list of T cell receptor beta chains from one sample in a study of identifying expanded T cells in peripheral blood. Clones were sequenced by immunoSEQ multiplex PCR, and TCRdb holds only the in-frame ones, with some missing. The sample holds 60,000 to 80,000 clones, roughly 90% seen once. The sequenced sample consisted of blood. The receptor source for this set is a person between 18 and 75 years old in good health. Each CDR3 is given with its conserved first and last residue. D genes are given only for firm matches. Size tells how often a clone was seen (once, few, many) or the class of an expanded clone, and some rows leave it out.

J gene,D gene,V gene,clone size,CDR3 protein,CDR3 DNA
TRBJ1-2,NA,TRBV5-4,NA,CASSTAGGNYGYTF,TGTGCCAGCAGCACCGCCGGGGGAAACTATGGCTACACCTTC
TRBJ1-2,NA,TRBV7-9,once,CASSTHRAGNYGYTF,TGTGCCAGCAGCACTCACAGGGCTGGCAACTATGGCTACACCTTC
TRBJ1-5,NA,TRBV7-2,NA,CASSLNSNQPQHF,TGTGCCAGCAGCTTAAACAGCAATCAGCCCCAGCATTTT
TRBJ2-1,TRBD2,TRBV29-1,once,CSVDGLASHNEQFF,TGCAGCGTTGATGGACTAGCATCCCACAATGAGCAGTTCTTC
TRBJ1-2,NA,TRBV9,NA,CASSGVDRADGYTF,TGTGCCAGCAGCGGAGTTGACCGGGCCGATGGCTACACCTTC
TRBJ2-3,TRBD2,TRBV14,NA,CASSQDLPSGRSTDTQYF,TGTGCCAGCAGCCAAGATCTCCCTAGCGGGAGGAGCACAGATACGCAGTATTTT
TRBJ1-6,TRBD1,TRBV7-2,NA,CASSPDRGGSPLHF,TGTGCCAGCAGCCCGGACAGGGGGGGTTCACCCCTCCACTTT
TRBJ1-2,NA,TRBV9,NA,CASSVDGGGPYGYTF,TGTGCCAGCAGCGTAGACGGGGGAGGTCCCTATGGCTACACCTTC
TRBJ1-1,NA,TRBV19,NA,CASSIVGGLEAFF,TGTGCCAGTAGTATCGTCGGTGGGCTTGAAGCTTTCTTT
TRBJ2-2,NA,TRBV4-1,NA,CASSQGAGRDTGELFF,TGCGCCAGCAGCCAAGGGGCAGGGCGGGACACCGGGGAGCTGTTTTTT
TRBJ2-7,TRBD2,TRBV5-1,NA,CASSLGLAGGVGEQYF,TGCGCCAGCAGCTTGGGACTAGCGGGGGGAGTCGGCGAGCAGTACTTC
TRBJ1-1,NA,TRBV7-8,once,CASSSARAGNTEAFF,TGTGCCAGCAGCTCCGCCCGGGCAGGGAACACTGAAGCTTTCTTT
TRBJ2-3,NA,TRBV6-5,NA,CASSRSTGADTQYF,TGTGCCAGCAGTCGATCGACAGGTGCAGATACGCAGTATTTT
TRBJ2-3,NA,TRBV6-5,NA,CASSYSNAGSTDTQYF,TGTGCCAGCAGTTACTCGAATGCAGGGAGCACAGATACGCAGTATTTT
TRBJ1-2,NA,TRBV25-1,NA,CASSEVRYGYTF,TGTGCCAGCAGTGAAGTCCGCTATGGCTACACCTTC
TRBJ2-2,NA,TRBV7-8,once,CASSPQYQTALRNTGELFF,TGTGCCAGCAGCCCCCAGTACCAAACAGCCCTTAGAAACACCGGGGAGCTGTTTTTT
TRBJ2-1,TRBD2,TRBV9,NA,CASSVGDAGGPSNEQFF,TGTGCCAGCAGCGTAGGAGACGCGGGGGGGCCTTCCAATGAGCAGTTCTTC
TRBJ1-2,NA,TRBV5-1,NA,CASSVQDPGNGYTF,TGCGCCAGCAGCGTACAGGATCCAGGGAATGGCTACACCTTC
TRBJ1-1,NA,TRBV4-3,once,CASSQVSGREAFF,TGCGCCAGCAGCCAAGTATCGGGGCGAGAAGCTTTCTTT
TRBJ1-4,TRBD1,TRBV5-4,NA,CASSSGQGEKLFF,TGTGCCAGCAGCTCCGGACAGGGCGAAAAACTGTTTTTT
TRBJ2-1,TRBD2,TRBV7-2,few,CASSLSGGSNEQFF,TGTGCCAGCTCTCTGAGCGGGGGGAGTAATGAGCAGTTCTTC
TRBJ2-7,TRBD2,TRBV19,once,CASSYKTSTSGSYEQYF,TGTGCCAGTAGTTATAAAACTTCGACTAGCGGCTCCTACGAGCAGTACTTC
TRBJ1-1,NA,TRBV19,NA,CASSIGGQEAFF,TGTGCCAGTAGTATAGGAGGGCAGGAAGCTTTCTTT
TRBJ1-1,NA,TRBV19,once,CASSIPGKNTEAFF,TGTGCCAGTAGTATACCCGGGAAGAACACTGAAGCTTTCTTT
TRBJ2-3,TRBD2,TRBV7-3,few,CASSLAGGGDTQYF,TGTGCCAGCAGCTTGGCGGGAGGGGGAGATACGCAGTATTTT
TRBJ1-2,NA,TRBV2,NA,CASSDRWRNYGYTF,TGTGCCAGCAGTGATAGGTGGCGGAACTATGGCTACACCTTC
TRBJ1-1,NA,TRBV5-1,NA,CASSFGPTGVNTEAFF,TGCGCCAGCAGCTTTGGACCGACGGGGGTGAACACTGAAGCTTTCTTT
TRBJ2-5,NA,TRBV5-8,NA,CASSDDRAYQETQYF,TGTGCCAGCAGCGACGACAGAGCCTACCAAGAGACCCAGTACTTC
TRBJ1-2,TRBD1,TRBV15,NA,CATSRGDRNYGYTF,TGTGCCACCAGCAGAGGGGACAGGAACTATGGCTACACCTTC
TRBJ2-7,NA,TRBV28,NA,CASSTPVNEQYF,TGTGCCAGCAGTACTCCTGTCAACGAGCAGTACTTC
TRBJ2-7,NA,TRBV25-1,NA,CASSESGPPTYEQYF,TGTGCCAGCAGTGAATCAGGACCGCCAACCTACGAGCAGTACTTC
TRBJ1-3,TRBD1,TRBV5-1,NA,CASSWTGASGNTIYF,TGCGCCAGCAGCTGGACAGGGGCTTCTGGAAACACCATATATTTT
TRBJ2-3,NA,TRBV30,NA,CAWSPSPGSGYF,TGTGCCTGGAGTCCATCCCCAGGGTCAGGGTATTTT
TRBJ2-3,TRBD2,TRBV5-6,once,CASSFRLAGDTQYF,TGTGCCAGCAGCTTTCGACTAGCAGGAGATACGCAGTATTTT
TRBJ1-6,TRBD1,TRBV4-3,NA,CASSQGGQNSPLHF,TGCGCCAGCAGCCAAGGGGGACAGAATTCACCCCTCCACTTT
TRBJ2-1,TRBD2,TRBV10-3,NA,CAISEDMIAGGPRGNEQFF,TGTGCCATCAGTGAGGATATGATAGCGGGAGGGCCAAGGGGTAATGAGCAGTTCTTC
TRBJ1-3,NA,TRBV11-3,NA,CASSLGPGNTIYF,TGTGCCAGCAGCTTAGGACCCGGAAACACCATATATTTT
TRBJ2-5,NA,TRBV5-1,NA,CASSLRILGDPQETQYF,TGCGCCAGCAGCTTGAGAATTTTAGGAGACCCCCAAGAGACCCAGTACTTC
TRBJ2-7,TRBD1,TRBV11-2,once,CASSSQGAGEQYF,TGTGCCAGCAGCTCCCAGGGGGCGGGAGAGCAGTACTTC
TRBJ2-7,NA,TRBV29-1,NA,CSWGGTGDYEQYF,TGCAGTTGGGGGGGGACAGGAGACTACGAGCAGTACTTC
TRBJ2-7,TRBD1,TRBV2,NA,CASGAGGIDEQYF,TGTGCCAGCGGGGCAGGGGGCATCGACGAGCAGTACTTC
TRBJ2-3,TRBD2,TRBV4-1,NA,CASTPGGFTDTQYF,TGCGCCAGCACCCCGGGAGGGTTCACAGATACGCAGTATTTT
TRBJ2-1,NA,TRBV2,NA,CASSEALPGNYNEQFF,TGTGCCAGCAGTGAAGCGCTTCCAGGGAACTACAATGAGCAGTTCTTC
TRBJ2-7,NA,TRBV7-2,NA,CASAWRVTYEQYF,TGTGCCAGCGCCTGGCGGGTCACCTACGAGCAGTACTTC
TRBJ1-1,NA,TRBV6-1,NA,CASSPARVGTEAFF,TGTGCCAGCAGCCCCGCCAGGGTAGGGACTGAAGCTTTCTTT
TRBJ1-5,NA,TRBV13,NA,CASSLGGGQGYRNQPQHF,TGTGCCAGCAGCTTAGGTGGAGGGCAGGGCTATCGCAATCAGCCCCAGCATTTT
TRBJ1-4,TRBD1,TRBV5-4,NA,CASSFGQGAGEKLFF,TGTGCCAGCAGCTTTGGACAGGGGGCGGGTGAAAAACTGTTTTTT
TRBJ2-1,TRBD2,TRBV4-3,once,CASSHPGGPYNEQFF,TGCGCCAGCAGCCACCCGGGGGGGCCTTACAATGAGCAGTTCTTC
TRBJ2-3,TRBD2,TRBV14,NA,CASSQRLAGAGDTQYF,TGTGCCAGCAGCCAAAGGCTAGCGGGGGCAGGAGATACGCAGTATTTT
TRBJ1-6,NA,TRBV4-3,NA,CASSQEGANSPLHF,TGCGCCAGCAGCCAAGAAGGGGCGAATTCACCCCTCCACTTT